A selection of T cell receptor beta chains follows, all from one sample in a study of blood T cells in healthy people across ages. Using its own MiXCR run on the 5' RACE reads, TCRdb lists one record per CDR3 protein. Seen here are 710,000 or so distinct CDR3 sequences, roughly 20% observed once, and the top ten hold around 22%. Sequencing was performed on blood. These receptors all stem from a man aged 65-85 years in good health. Each CDR3 is given with its conserved first and last residue. The order of the fields is J gene, D gene, V gene, clone size, CDR3 protein, CDR3 DNA. D genes are given only for firm matches. Expanded clones get a size class; other rows say once, few or many, or leave the size out.

j_gene: TRBJ1-1; d_gene: TRBD1; v_gene: TRBV7-9; abundance: .; CDR3aa: CASSPSLPGQGQTTEAFF; CDR3nt: TGTGCCAGCAGCCCCTCCCTCCCGGGACAGGGACAAACGACTGAAGCTTTCTTT
j_gene: TRBJ2-5; d_gene: TRBD2; v_gene: TRBV28; abundance: few; CDR3aa: CASSLQLAGSETQYF; CDR3nt: TGTGCCAGCAGTTTACAACTAGCGGGGTCTGAGACCCAGTACTTC
j_gene: TRBJ2-7; d_gene: .; v_gene: TRBV5-1; abundance: few; CDR3aa: CASRVRDSYEQYF; CDR3nt: TGCGCCAGCAGAGTACGGGACTCCTACGAGCAGTACTTC
j_gene: TRBJ1-1; d_gene: TRBD1; v_gene: TRBV12-3/TRBV12-4; abundance: few; CDR3aa: CASSVGQGAPNTEAFF; CDR3nt: TGTGCCAGCAGTGTAGGACAGGGGGCACCCAACACTGAAGCTTTCTTT
j_gene: TRBJ2-1; d_gene: .; v_gene: TRBV7-8; abundance: many; CDR3aa: CASSQTGVAAYNEQFF; CDR3nt: TGTGCCAGCAGCCAAACTGGGGTAGCGGCCTACAATGAGCAGTTCTTC
j_gene: TRBJ1-2; d_gene: .; v_gene: TRBV28; abundance: few; CDR3aa: CASSLRSEAYGYTF; CDR3nt: TGTGCCAGCAGTTTACGGTCAGAAGCCTATGGCTACACCTTC
j_gene: TRBJ1-2; d_gene: .; v_gene: TRBV12-3/TRBV12-4; abundance: .; CDR3aa: CASRRLGGYTF; CDR3nt: TGTGCCAGCAGGAGACTGGGAGGCTACACCTTC
j_gene: TRBJ1-5; d_gene: .; v_gene: TRBV5-6; abundance: .; CDR3aa: CASSVWNQPQHF; CDR3nt: TGTGCCAGCAGCGTCTGGAATCAGCCCCAGCATTTT
j_gene: TRBJ2-2; d_gene: .; v_gene: TRBV12-3/TRBV12-4; abundance: few; CDR3aa: CATGSGSAGELFF; CDR3nt: TGTGCCACCGGCAGTGGTAGTGCCGGGGAGCTGTTTTTT
j_gene: TRBJ2-3; d_gene: TRBD1; v_gene: TRBV10-3; abundance: few; CDR3aa: CAISDPGGDSDTQYF; CDR3nt: TGTGCCATCAGTGACCCAGGGGGCGATTCAGATACGCAGTATTTT
j_gene: TRBJ2-7; d_gene: .; v_gene: TRBV20-1; abundance: few; CDR3aa: CSARAPPVYEQYF; CDR3nt: TGCAGTGCTAGAGCCCCGCCCGTCTACGAGCAGTACTTC
j_gene: TRBJ2-3; d_gene: TRBD2; v_gene: TRBV7-2; abundance: .; CDR3aa: CASSLGGRGFTDTQYF; CDR3nt: TGTGCCAGCAGCCTTGGGGGGAGGGGTTTCACAGATACGCAGTATTTT
j_gene: TRBJ2-1; d_gene: .; v_gene: TRBV7-2; abundance: .; CDR3aa: CASSPVWVNEQFF; CDR3nt: TGTGCCAGCAGCCCCGTCTGGGTAAATGAGCAGTTCTTC
j_gene: TRBJ2-4; d_gene: .; v_gene: TRBV2; abundance: .; CDR3aa: CASSVRENIQYF; CDR3nt: TGTGCCAGCAGTGTTCGGGAAAACATTCAGTACTTC
j_gene: TRBJ2-1; d_gene: TRBD2; v_gene: TRBV5-1; abundance: few; CDR3aa: CASNIERGGPNEQFF; CDR3nt: TGCGCCAGTAACATCGAGCGGGGGGGCCCCAATGAGCAGTTCTTC
j_gene: TRBJ2-1; d_gene: .; v_gene: TRBV20-1; abundance: .; CDR3aa: CSAPKSGLNEQFF; CDR3nt: TGCAGTGCTCCTAAGAGTGGGCTAAACGAGCAGTTCTTC
j_gene: TRBJ2-7; d_gene: TRBD2; v_gene: TRBV7-9; abundance: .; CDR3aa: CASSLVLGGNRHYEQYF; CDR3nt: TGTGCCAGCAGCTTAGTATTGGGGGGGAATCGTCACTACGAGCAGTACTTC
j_gene: TRBJ2-1; d_gene: TRBD2; v_gene: TRBV20-1; abundance: few; CDR3aa: CSAILAGGPDGEQFF; CDR3nt: TGCAGTGCTATTCTAGCGGGAGGGCCCGACGGCGAGCAGTTCTTC
j_gene: TRBJ2-2; d_gene: TRBD1; v_gene: TRBV6-1; abundance: few; CDR3aa: CASSQSPGTGRAGELFF; CDR3nt: TGTGCCAGCAGTCAATCTCCCGGGACAGGGAGGGCCGGGGAGCTGTTTTTT
j_gene: TRBJ2-7; d_gene: .; v_gene: TRBV18; abundance: .; CDR3aa: CASSPPIRSYEQYF; CDR3nt: TGTGCCAGCTCACCACCAATCCGCTCCTACGAGCAGTACTTC
j_gene: TRBJ2-1; d_gene: .; v_gene: TRBV7-9; abundance: .; CDR3aa: CASSMWENRNEQFF; CDR3nt: TGTGCCAGCAGTATGTGGGAGAACCGGAATGAGCAGTTCTTC
j_gene: TRBJ2-7; d_gene: .; v_gene: TRBV20-1; abundance: .; CDR3aa: CSAREPRSFYEQYF; CDR3nt: TGCAGTGCTAGAGAGCCGCGTAGCTTCTACGAGCAGTACTTC
j_gene: TRBJ1-3; d_gene: TRBD1; v_gene: TRBV12-3/TRBV12-4; abundance: .; CDR3aa: CASTFQGGDQISGNTIYF; CDR3nt: TGTGCCAGCACTTTTCAGGGGGGGGATCAAATCTCTGGAAACACCATATATTTT
j_gene: TRBJ2-5; d_gene: .; v_gene: TRBV14; abundance: .; CDR3aa: CASSQGWVGFQETQYF; CDR3nt: TGTGCCAGCAGCCAAGGTTGGGTGGGCTTCCAAGAGACCCAGTACTTC
j_gene: TRBJ2-1; d_gene: .; v_gene: TRBV6-5; abundance: .; CDR3aa: CASTFSGAAVNEQFF; CDR3nt: TGTGCCAGCACATTCTCAGGGGCCGCGGTAAATGAGCAGTTCTTC
j_gene: TRBJ2-7; d_gene: TRBD1; v_gene: TRBV10-3; abundance: few; CDR3aa: CAISTDREKSYEQYF; CDR3nt: TGTGCCATCAGCACCGACAGGGAAAAGTCCTACGAGCAGTACTTC
j_gene: TRBJ1-2; d_gene: TRBD1; v_gene: TRBV7-9; abundance: .; CDR3aa: CASSRDSIITNYGYTF; CDR3nt: TGTGCCAGCAGCCGGGACAGCATAATCACTAACTATGGCTACACCTTC
j_gene: TRBJ2-3; d_gene: TRBD2; v_gene: TRBV12-3/TRBV12-4; abundance: many; CDR3aa: CASRSTSGTDTQYF; CDR3nt: TGTGCCAGCCGCTCTACTAGCGGCACAGATACGCAGTATTTT
j_gene: TRBJ1-2; d_gene: TRBD1; v_gene: TRBV11-2; abundance: .; CDR3aa: CAGRHTGDRGRGGYTF; CDR3nt: TGTGCCGGCAGACATACCGGGGACAGGGGACGGGGAGGCTACACCTTC
j_gene: TRBJ1-4; d_gene: .; v_gene: TRBV9; abundance: few; CDR3aa: CASSEGTSGSLEKLFF; CDR3nt: TGTGCCAGCAGCGAGGGTACATCCGGTTCTTTGGAAAAACTGTTTTTT
j_gene: TRBJ2-7; d_gene: .; v_gene: TRBV7-2; abundance: .; CDR3aa: CASSITTGAYEQYF; CDR3nt: TGTGCCAGCAGCATTACAACAGGAGCCTACGAGCAGTACTTC
j_gene: TRBJ2-1; d_gene: TRBD1; v_gene: TRBV9; abundance: few; CDR3aa: CASSVDRGPLSYNEQFF; CDR3nt: TGTGCCAGCAGCGTAGACAGGGGGCCCCTTTCCTACAATGAGCAGTTCTTC